This record looks at one T cell receptor beta chain sequence and its context. The antigen is unknown. This sample also contains other DNA sequences that code for the same CDR3. Germline CDR1 is SGDLS and CDR2 is YYNGEE. V lost 2 bases, J lost 2 bases, and 1 base stayed unmatched. CDR3 length equals 14 residues. Some clones are missing from TCRdb's copy, which holds only in-frame ones; the method was immunoSEQ multiplex PCR. The sample lists 200,000 to 250,000 clones; over 80% were seen once. The data originate from a study of cytomegalovirus exposure and HLA in healthy donors. The study, taken as a whole, reports: According to a subsequent analysis, TCR clusters from the first cohort were inclined to appear together in the roughly 120 validation repertoires. CMV antigen specificity was confirmed in vitro for three CMV-associated chains. Per published reports, the classifier diagnosed cytomegalovirus status with high specificity and sensitivity. Cytomegalovirus-associated status was assigned to about 170 TCR beta chains.

This sequence was found in a woman aged 25 to 39 in good health and CMV-seropositive. Input material: PBMCs. The chain joins TRBV9 to TRBJ1-2; 9 bases match TRBD1. CDR3 sequence reads: CASSVGTGNYGYTF. The CDR3 bases are TGTGCCAGCAGCGTTGGGACAGGGAACTATGGCTACACCTTC.